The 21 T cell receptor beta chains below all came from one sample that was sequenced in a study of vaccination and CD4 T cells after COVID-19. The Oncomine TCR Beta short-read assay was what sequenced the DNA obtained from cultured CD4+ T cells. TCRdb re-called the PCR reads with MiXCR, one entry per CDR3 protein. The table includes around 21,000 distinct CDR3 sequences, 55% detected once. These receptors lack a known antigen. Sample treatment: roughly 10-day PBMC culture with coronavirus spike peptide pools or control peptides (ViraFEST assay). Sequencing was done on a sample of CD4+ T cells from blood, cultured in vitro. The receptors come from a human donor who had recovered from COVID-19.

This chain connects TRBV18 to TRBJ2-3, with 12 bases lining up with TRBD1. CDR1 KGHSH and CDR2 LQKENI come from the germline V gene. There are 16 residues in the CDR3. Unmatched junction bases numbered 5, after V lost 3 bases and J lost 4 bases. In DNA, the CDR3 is TGTGCCAGCTCACCTGGGACAGGGGGCGCCGCAGATACGCAGTATTTT. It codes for CASSPGTGGAADTQYF.

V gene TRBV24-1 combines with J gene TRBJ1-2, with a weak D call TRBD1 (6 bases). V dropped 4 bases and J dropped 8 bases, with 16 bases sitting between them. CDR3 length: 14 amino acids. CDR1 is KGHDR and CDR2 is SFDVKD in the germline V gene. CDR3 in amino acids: CATSDPRQGQGYTF. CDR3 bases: TGTGCCACCAGTGACCCCAGGCAGGGGCAGGGCTACACCTTC.

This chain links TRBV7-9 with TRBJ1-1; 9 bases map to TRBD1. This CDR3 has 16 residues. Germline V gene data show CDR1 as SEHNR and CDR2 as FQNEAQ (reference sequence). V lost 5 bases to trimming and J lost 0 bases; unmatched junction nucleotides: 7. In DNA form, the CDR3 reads TGTGCCAGCAGCCGGACAGGGGCACCGATGAACACTGAAGCTTTCTTT. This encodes CASSRTGAPMNTEAFF.

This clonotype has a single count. CDR3 region: CASSLEPRVAGELFF. CDR3 DNA: TGTGCCAGCAGCTTGGAACCCAGGGTCGCCGGGGAGCTGTTTTTT. The chain is built from TRBV5-4 and TRBJ2-2, with D possibly matching TRBD1 (5 bases). Trimming cost V 0 bases and J 6 bases, with 12 bases left between them. This CDR3 is built from 15 residues. Looked up from germline, CDR1 is SGHNT and CDR2 is YYREEE (reference sequence).

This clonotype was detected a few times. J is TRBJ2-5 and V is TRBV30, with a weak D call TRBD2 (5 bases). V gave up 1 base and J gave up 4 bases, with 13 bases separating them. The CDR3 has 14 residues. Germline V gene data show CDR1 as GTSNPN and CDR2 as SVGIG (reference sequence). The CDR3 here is CAWSGPTIGETQYF. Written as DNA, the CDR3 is TGTGCCTGGAGTGGACCGACTATTGGAGAGACCCAGTACTTC.

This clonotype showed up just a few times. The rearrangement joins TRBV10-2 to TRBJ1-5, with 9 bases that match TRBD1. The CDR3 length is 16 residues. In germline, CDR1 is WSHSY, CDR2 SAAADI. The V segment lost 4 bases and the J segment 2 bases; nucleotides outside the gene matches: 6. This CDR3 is CASSADRGHGNQPQHF. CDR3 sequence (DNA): TGCGCCAGCAGTGCGGACAGGGGTCATGGCAATCAGCCCCAGCATTTT.

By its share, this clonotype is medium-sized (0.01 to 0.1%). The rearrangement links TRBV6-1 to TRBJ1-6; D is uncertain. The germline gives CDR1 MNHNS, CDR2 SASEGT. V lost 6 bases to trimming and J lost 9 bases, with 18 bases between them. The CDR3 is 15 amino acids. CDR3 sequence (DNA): TGTGCCAGCAGGGCAGACCTAGGCCCCGTTTCACCCCTCCACTTT. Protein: CASRADLGPVSPLHF.

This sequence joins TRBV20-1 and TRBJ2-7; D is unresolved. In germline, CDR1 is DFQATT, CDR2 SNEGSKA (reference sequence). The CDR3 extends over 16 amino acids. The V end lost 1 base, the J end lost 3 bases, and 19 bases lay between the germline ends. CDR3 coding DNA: TGCAGTGCTAGAGGCGGCATAGGCAAACCGGGCTACGAGCAGTACTTC. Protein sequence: CSARGGIGKPGYEQYF.

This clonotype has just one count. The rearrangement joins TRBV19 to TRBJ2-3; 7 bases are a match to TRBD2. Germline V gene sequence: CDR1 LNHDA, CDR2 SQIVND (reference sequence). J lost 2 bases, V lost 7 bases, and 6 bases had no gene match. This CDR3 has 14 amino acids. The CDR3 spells CASTGRRDTDTQYF. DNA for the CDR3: TGTGCCAGTACCGGGAGGCGGGACACAGATACGCAGTATTTT.

The CDR3 sequence: CATSRDRGNSGNTIYF. The CDR3 DNA reads as TGTGCCACCAGCAGAGATCGCGGTAACTCTGGAAACACCATATATTTT. This sequence joins TRBV15 and TRBJ1-3; no reliable D call. CDR1 and CDR2 from the germline V gene are LNHNV and YYDKDF (reference sequence). The V gene lost 0 bases and the J gene lost 0 bases, with 9 bases spanning the gap. The length of the CDR3 is 16 residues. Filled out from reference TRBV15 and TRBJ1-3, the complete variable domain reads DAMVIQNPRYQVTQFGKPVTLSCSQTLNHNVMYWYQQKSSQAPKLLFHYYDKDFNNEADTPDNFQSRRPNTSFCFLDIRSPGLGDTAMYLCATSRDRGNSGNTIYFGEGSWLTVV.

The CDR3 region has the DNA TGTGCCAGCAGAAGGACAGCGAACACCAAAAACATTCAGTACTTC. It encodes CASRRTANTKNIQYF. This chain connects TRBV27 to TRBJ2-4; D is perhaps TRBD1 (6 bases). Germline CDR1 MNHEY, CDR2 SMNVEV (reference sequence). The CDR3 consists of 15 residues. V dropped 6 bases and J dropped 2 bases, with 14 bases sitting between them.

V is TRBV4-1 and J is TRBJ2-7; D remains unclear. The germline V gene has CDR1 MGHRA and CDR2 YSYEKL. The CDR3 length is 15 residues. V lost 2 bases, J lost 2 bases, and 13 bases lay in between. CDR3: CASSQPTGRTYEQYF. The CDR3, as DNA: TGCGCCAGCAGCCAACCGACTGGTAGAACCTACGAGCAGTACTTC.

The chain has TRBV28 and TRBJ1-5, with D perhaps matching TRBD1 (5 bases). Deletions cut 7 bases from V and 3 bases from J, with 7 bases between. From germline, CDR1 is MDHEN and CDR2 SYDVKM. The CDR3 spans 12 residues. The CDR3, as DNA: TGTGCCAGCAACAGGATCAATCAGCCCCAGCATTTT. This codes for CASNRINQPQHF. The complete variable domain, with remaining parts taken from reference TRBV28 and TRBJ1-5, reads DVKVTQSSRYLVKRTGEKVFLECVQDMDHENMFWYRQDPGLGLRLIYFSYDVKMKEKGDIPEGYSVSREKKERFSLILESASTNQTSMYLCASNRINQPQHFGDGTRLSIL.

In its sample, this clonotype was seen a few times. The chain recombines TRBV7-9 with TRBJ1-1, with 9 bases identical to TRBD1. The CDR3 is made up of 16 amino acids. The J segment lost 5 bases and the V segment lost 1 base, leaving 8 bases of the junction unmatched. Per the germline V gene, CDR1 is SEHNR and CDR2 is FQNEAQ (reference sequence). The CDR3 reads CASSLDGGQGRTEAFF. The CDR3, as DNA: TGTGCCAGCAGCTTAGATGGGGGACAGGGTAGGACTGAAGCTTTCTTT.

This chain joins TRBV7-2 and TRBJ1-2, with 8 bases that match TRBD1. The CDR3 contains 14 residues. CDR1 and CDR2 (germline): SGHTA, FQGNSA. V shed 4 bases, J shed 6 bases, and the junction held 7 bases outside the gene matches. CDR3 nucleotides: TGTGCCAGCAGCTCCCGGACAGGGTCGAATGGCTACACCTTC. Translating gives CASSSRTGSNGYTF.

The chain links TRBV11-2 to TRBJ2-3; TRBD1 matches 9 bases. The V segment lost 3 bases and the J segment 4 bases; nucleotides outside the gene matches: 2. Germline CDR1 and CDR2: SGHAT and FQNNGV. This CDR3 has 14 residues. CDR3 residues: CASSLTGGPDTQYF. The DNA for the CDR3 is TGTGCCAGCAGCTTGACAGGGGGGCCAGATACGCAGTATTTT. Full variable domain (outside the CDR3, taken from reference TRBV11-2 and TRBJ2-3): EAGVAQSPRYKIIEKRQSVAFWCNPISGHATLYWYQQILGQGPKLLIQFQNNGVVDDSQLPKDRFSAERLKGVDSTLKIQPAKLEDSAVYLCASSLTGGPDTQYFGPGTRLTVL.

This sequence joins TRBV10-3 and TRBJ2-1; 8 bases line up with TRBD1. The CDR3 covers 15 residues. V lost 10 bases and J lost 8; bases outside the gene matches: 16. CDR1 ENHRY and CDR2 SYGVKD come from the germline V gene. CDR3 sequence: CASRNWQGAWDEQFF. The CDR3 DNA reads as TGTGCCAGCAGAAATTGGCAGGGGGCTTGGGATGAGCAGTTCTTC.

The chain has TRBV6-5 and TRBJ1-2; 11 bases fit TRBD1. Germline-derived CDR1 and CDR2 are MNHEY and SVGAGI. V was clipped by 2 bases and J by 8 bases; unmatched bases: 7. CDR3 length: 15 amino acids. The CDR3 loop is CASSYRDRGGRGYTF. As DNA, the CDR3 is TGTGCCAGCAGTTACCGGGACAGGGGGGGAAGGGGCTACACCTTC.

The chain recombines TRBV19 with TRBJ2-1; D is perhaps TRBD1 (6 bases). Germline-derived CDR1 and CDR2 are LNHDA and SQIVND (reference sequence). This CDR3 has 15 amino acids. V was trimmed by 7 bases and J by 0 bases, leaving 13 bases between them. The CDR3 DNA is TGTGCCAGTAATGTAGGCAGGGGCTCCTACAATGAGCAGTTCTTC. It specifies CASNVGRGSYNEQFF. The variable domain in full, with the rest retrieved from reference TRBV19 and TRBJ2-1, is DGGITQSPKYLFRKEGQNVTLSCEQNLNHDAMYWYRQDPGQGLRLIYYSQIVNDFQKGDIAEGYSVSREKKESFPLTVTSAQKNPTAFYLCASNVGRGSYNEQFFGPGTRLTVL.

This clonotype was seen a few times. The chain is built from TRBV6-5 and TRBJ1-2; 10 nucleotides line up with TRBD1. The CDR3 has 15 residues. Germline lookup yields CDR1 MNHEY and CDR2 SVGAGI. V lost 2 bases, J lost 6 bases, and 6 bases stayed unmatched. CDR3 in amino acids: CASSYPGQGWDGYTF. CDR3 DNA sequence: TGTGCCAGCAGTTACCCGGGACAGGGGTGGGATGGCTACACCTTC.

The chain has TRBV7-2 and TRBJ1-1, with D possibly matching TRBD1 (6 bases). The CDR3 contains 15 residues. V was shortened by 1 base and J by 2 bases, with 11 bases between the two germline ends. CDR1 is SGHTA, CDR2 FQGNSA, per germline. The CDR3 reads CASSLEHRENTEAFF. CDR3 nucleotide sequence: TGTGCCAGCAGCTTAGAGCACAGGGAAAACACTGAAGCTTTCTTT. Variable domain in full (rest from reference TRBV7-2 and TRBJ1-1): GAGVSQSPSNKVTEKGKDVELRCDPISGHTALYWYRQSLGQGLEFLIYFQGNSAPDKSGLPSDRFSAERTGGSVSTLTIQRTQQEDSAVYLCASSLEHRENTEAFFGQGTRLTVV.